The present T cell receptor (beta chain) was sequenced within a study of blood T cell repertoires in COVID-19. Turning to the study itself: Sources were T cells, B-cell-depleted T cells, or PBMCs; the material itself was cDNA or gDNA.

Study members were between about 18 and 95 years old and lived in 20 to 30 US regions. Membership in each cohort depended on participant-reported clinical history. The germline V gene encodes CDR1 MDHEN and CDR2 SYDVKM. The CDR3 runs to 14 residues. The trim removed 5 bases at V and 8 bases at J, leaving 7 bases unmatched. Original processing notes: Amplification of reference gene primers was used by the study to estimate nucleated cell counts. Produced via immunoSEQ multiplex PCR; TCRdb's table is partial and in-frame only. V and J calls and clone size are copied from that table; D and trimming were computed from the DNA. Here the sample spans some 150,000 clones, 83% being singletons. In its sample, this clone was seen once.

The source of this sequence is a woman between 45 and 60 years old in a cohort exposed to, infected with or recovered from COVID-19 (not recorded which). The chain employs TRBV28 and TRBJ1-4; 8 nucleotides align to TRBD1. What was sequenced was PBMCs or T cells enriched from blood (not recorded which). CDR3 bases: TGTGCCAGCAGTCGGACAGGGTGGAGGGAAAAACTGTTTTTT. Translation: CASSRTGWREKLFF.